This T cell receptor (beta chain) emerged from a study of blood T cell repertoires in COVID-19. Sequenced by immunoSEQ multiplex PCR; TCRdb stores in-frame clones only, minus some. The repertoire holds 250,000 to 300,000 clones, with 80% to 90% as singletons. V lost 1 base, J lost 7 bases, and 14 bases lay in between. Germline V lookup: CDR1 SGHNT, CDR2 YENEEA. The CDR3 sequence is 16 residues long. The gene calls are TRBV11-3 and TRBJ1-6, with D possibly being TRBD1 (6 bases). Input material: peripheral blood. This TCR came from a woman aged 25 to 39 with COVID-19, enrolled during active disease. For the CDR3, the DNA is TGTGCCAGCAGCTTAGGGGGGGGGCCAATCAATTCACCCCTCCACTTT. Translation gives CASSLGGGPINSPLHF.